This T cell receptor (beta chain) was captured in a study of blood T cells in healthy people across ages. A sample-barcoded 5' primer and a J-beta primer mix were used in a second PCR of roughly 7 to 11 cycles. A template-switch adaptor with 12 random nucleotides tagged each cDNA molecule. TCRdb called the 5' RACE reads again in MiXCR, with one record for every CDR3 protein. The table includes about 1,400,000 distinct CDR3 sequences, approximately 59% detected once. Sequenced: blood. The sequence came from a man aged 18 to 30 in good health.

CDR3 loop: CASSATQGQGGEQYF. CDR3 nucleotides: TGTGCCAGCAGTGCGACCCAGGGACAGGGTGGGGAGCAGTACTTC. V and J are TRBV25-1 and TRBJ2-5, with 9 bases aligning to TRBD1. CDR1 is MGHDK and CDR2 is SYGVNS in the germline V gene. There are 15 residues in the CDR3. V shed 4 bases, J shed 11 bases, and the junction held 14 bases outside the gene matches.